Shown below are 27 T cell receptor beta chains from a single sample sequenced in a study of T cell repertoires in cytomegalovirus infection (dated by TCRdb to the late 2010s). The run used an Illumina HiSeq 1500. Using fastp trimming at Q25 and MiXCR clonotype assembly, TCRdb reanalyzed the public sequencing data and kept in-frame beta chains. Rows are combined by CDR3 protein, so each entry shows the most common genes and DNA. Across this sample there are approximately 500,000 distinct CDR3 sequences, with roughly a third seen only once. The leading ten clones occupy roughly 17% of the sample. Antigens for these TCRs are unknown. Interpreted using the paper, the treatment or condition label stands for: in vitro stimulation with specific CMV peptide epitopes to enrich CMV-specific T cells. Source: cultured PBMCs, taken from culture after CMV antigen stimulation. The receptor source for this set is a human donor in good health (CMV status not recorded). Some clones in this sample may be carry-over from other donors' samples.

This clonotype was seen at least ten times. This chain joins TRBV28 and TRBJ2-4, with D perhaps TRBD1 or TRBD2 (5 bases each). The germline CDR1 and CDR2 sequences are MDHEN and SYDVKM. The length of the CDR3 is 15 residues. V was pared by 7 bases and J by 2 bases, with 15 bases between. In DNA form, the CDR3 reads TGTGCCAGCACCACCGAGGGGAAAACCAAAAACATTCAGTACTTC. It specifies CASTTEGKTKNIQYF.

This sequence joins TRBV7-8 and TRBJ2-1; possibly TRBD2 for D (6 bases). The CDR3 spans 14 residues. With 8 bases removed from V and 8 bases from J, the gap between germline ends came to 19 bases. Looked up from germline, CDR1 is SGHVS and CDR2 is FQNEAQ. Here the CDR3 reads CASGRTGEVYEQFF. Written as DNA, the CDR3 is TGTGCCAGCGGCAGGACGGGAGAAGTATATGAGCAGTTCTTC.

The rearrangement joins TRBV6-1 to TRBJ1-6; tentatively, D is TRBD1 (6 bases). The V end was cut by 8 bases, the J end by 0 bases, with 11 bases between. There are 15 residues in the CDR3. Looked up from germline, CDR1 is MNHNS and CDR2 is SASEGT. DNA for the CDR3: TGTGCCAGCCGGACAGAAATCTCCTATAATTCACCCCTCCACTTT. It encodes CASRTEISYNSPLHF.

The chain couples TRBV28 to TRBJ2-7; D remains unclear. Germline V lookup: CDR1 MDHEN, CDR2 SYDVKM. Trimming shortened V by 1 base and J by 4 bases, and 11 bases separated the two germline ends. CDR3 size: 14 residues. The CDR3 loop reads CASSLSRIAYEQYV. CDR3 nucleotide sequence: TGTGCCAGCAGTTTATCCAGGATTGCTTACGAGCAGTACGTC.

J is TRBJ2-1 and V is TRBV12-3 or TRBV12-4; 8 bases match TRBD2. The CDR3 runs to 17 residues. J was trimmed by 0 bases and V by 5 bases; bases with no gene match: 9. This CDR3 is CASSPFGSGASYNEQFF. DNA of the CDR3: TGTGCCAGCAGTCCCTTTGGTAGCGGGGCCTCCTACAATGAGCAGTTCTTC.

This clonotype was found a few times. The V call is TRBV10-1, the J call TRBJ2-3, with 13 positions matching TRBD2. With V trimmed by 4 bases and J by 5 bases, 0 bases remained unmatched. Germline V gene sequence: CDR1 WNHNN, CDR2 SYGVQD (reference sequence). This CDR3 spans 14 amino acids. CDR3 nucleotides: TGCGCCAGCAGTGGACTAGCGGGAGGAGATACGCAGTATTTT. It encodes CASSGLAGGDTQYF.

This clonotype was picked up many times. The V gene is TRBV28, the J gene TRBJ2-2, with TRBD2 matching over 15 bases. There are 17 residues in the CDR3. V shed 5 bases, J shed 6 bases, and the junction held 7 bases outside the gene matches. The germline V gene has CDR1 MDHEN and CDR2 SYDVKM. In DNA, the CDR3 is TGTGCCAGCAGTGCGGGACTAGCGGGAGGAAGTGCCGGGGAGCTGTTTTTT. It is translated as CASSAGLAGGSAGELFF.

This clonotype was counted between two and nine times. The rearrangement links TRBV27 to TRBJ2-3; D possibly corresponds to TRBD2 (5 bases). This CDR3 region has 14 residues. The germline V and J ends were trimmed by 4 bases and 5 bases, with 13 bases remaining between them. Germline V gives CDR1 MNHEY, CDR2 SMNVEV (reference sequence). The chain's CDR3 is CASSYGNGLDTQYF. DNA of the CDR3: TGTGCCAGCAGTTACGGGAACGGTCTAGATACGCAGTATTTT.

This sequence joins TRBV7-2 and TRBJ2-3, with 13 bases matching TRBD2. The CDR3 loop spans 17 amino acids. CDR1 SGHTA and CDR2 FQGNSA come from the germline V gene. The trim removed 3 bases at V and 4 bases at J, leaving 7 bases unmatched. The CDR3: CASSFTSGRAGPDTQYF. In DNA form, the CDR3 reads TGTGCCAGCAGCTTCACTAGCGGGAGGGCAGGGCCAGATACGCAGTATTTT.

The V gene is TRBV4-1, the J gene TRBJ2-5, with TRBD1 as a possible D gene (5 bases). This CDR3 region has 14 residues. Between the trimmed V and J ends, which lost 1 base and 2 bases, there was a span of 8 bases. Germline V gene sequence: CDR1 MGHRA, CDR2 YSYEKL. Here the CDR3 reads CASSQVQDQETQYF. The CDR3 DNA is TGCGCCAGCAGCCAAGTACAGGATCAAGAGACCCAGTACTTC.

The CDR3 nucleotides are TGTGCCAGCAGTGGGGCCAACGTCCTGACTTTC. Amino acids: CASSGANVLTF. J is TRBJ2-6 and V is TRBV7-9; D not certain. Germline CDR1 SEHNR, CDR2 FQNEAQ (reference sequence). This CDR3 is built from 11 residues. Trimming left V 6 bases short and J 3 bases short, with 0 bases between.

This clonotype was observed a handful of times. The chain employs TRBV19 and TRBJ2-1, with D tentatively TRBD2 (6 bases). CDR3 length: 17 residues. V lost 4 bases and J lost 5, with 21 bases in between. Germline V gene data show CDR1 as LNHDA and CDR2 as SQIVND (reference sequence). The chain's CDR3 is CASSRRGGLAINNEQFF. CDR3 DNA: TGTGCCAGTAGTAGAAGAGGTGGGCTAGCGATTAACAATGAGCAGTTCTTC.

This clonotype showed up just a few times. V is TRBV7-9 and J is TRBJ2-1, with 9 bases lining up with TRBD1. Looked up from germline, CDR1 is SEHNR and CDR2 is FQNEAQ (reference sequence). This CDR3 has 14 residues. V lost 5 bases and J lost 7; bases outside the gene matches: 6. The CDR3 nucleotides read TGTGCCAGCAGCGGATCCGGGACAGGGAATGAGCAGTTCTTC. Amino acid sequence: CASSGSGTGNEQFF.

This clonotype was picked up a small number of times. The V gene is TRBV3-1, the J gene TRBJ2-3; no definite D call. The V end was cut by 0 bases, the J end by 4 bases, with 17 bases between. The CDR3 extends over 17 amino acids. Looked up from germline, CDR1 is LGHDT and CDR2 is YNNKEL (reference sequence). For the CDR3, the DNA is TGTGCCAGCAGCCAAGATGGGCCACTGGGATGGGCAGATACGCAGTATTTT. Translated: CASSQDGPLGWADTQYF.

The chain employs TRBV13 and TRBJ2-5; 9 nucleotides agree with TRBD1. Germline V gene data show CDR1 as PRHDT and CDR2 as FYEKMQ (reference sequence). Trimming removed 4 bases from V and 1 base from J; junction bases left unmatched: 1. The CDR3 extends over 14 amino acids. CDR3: CASSYRGPQETQYF. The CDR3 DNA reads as TGTGCCAGCAGCTACAGGGGGCCCCAAGAGACCCAGTACTTC.

CDR3 loop: CASSSRTSVTDTQYF. The CDR3 bases are TGTGCCAGCAGCTCCCGGACTAGCGTCACAGATACGCAGTATTTT. V usage is TRBV11-2 and J usage is TRBJ2-3, with TRBD2 matching 9 bases. The V segment lost 4 bases and the J segment 2 bases; nucleotides outside the gene matches: 4. Germline assignment: CDR1 SGHAT and CDR2 FQNNGV. The CDR3 has 15 residues.

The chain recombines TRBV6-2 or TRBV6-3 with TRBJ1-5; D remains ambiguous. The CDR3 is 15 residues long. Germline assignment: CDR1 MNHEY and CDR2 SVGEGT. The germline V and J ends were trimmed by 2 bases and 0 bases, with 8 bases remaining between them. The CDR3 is CASSYGRNSNQPQHF. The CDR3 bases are TGTGCCAGCAGTTACGGCCGGAATAGCAATCAGCCCCAGCATTTT.

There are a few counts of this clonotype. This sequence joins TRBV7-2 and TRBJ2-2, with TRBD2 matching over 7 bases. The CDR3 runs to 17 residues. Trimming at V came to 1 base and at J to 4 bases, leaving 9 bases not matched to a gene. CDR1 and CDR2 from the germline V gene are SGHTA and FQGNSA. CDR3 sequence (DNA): TGTGCCAGCAGCTTAGGGGGAGGGCCCCTGGGCACCGGGGAGCTGTTTTTT. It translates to CASSLGGGPLGTGELFF.

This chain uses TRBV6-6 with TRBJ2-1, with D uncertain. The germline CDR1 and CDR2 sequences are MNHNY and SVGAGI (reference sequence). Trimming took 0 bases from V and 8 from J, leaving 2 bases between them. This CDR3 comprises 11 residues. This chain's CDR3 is CASSYSDEQFF. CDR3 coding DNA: TGTGCCAGCAGTTACTCTGATGAGCAGTTCTTC.

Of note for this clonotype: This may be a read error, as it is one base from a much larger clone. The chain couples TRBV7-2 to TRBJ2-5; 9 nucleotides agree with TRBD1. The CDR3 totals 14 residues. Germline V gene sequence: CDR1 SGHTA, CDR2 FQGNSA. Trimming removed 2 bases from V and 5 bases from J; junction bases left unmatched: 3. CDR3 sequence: CASSLNRGHETQYF. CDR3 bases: TGTGCCAGCAGCTTAAACAGGGGGCACGAGACCCAGTACTTC.

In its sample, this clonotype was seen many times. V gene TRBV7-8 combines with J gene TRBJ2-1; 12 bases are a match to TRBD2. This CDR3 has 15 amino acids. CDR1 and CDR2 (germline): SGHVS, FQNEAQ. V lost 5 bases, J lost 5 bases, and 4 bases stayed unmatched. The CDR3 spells CASSPWTSGNNEQFF. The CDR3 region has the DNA TGTGCCAGCAGCCCGTGGACTAGCGGGAACAATGAGCAGTTCTTC.

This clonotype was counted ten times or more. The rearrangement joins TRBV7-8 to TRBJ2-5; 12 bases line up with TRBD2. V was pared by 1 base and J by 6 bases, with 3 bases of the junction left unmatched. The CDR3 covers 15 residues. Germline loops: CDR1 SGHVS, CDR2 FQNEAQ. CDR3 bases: TGTGCCAGCAGCTTAGGACTAGCGGGAGTAAAGACCCAGTACTTC. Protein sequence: CASSLGLAGVKTQYF.

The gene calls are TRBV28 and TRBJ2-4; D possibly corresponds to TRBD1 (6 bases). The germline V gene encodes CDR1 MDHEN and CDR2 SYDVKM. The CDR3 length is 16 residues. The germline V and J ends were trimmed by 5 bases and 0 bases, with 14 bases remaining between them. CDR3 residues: CASSPRQVLAKNIQYF. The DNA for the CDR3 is TGTGCCAGCAGTCCCCGACAGGTACTAGCCAAAAACATTCAGTACTTC.

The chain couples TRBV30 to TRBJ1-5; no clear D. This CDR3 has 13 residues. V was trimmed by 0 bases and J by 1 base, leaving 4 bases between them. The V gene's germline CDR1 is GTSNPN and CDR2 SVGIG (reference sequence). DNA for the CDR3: TGTGCCTGGAGTGTGCGGAGCAATCAGCCCCAGCATTTT. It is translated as CAWSVRSNQPQHF.

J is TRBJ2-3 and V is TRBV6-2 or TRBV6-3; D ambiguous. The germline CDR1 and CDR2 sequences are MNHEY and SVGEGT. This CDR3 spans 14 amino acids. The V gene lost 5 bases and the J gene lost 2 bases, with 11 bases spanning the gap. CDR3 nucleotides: TGTGCCAGCAGTCCGACGAGCTACACAGATACGCAGTATTTT. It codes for CASSPTSYTDTQYF.

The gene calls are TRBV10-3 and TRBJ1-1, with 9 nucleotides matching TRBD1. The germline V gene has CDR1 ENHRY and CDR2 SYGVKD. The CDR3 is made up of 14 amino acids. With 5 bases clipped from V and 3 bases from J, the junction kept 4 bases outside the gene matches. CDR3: CAISTGGMDTEAFF. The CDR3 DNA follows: TGTGCCATCAGTACAGGGGGCATGGACACTGAAGCTTTCTTT.

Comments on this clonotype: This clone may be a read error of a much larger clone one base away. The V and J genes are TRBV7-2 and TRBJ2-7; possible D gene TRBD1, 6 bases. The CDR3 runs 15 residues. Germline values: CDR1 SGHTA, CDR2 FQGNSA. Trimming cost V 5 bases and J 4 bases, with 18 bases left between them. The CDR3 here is CASSGTPGTWYEQYF. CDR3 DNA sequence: TGTGCCAGCAGCGGTACCCCCGGGACATGGTACGAGCAGTACTTC.